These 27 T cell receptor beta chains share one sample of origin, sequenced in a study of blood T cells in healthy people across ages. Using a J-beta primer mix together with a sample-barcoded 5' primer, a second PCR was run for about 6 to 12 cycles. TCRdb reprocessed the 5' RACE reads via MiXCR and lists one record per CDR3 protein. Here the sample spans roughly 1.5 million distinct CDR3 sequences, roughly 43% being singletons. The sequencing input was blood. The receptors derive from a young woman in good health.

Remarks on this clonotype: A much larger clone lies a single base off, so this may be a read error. CDR3 sequence reads: CSARLPTFSNGKLFF. The CDR3 DNA sequence: TGCAGTGCTAGACTTCCGACATTCAGTAATGGAAAACTGTTTTTT. The genes are TRBV20-1 and TRBJ1-4; D remains ambiguous. The CDR3 sequence is 15 residues long. CDR1 DFQATT and CDR2 SNEGSKA come from the germline V gene (reference sequence).

The CDR3 coding sequence is TGCGCCAGCAGCCAAGGTTCCCTAGCGGGTGCCAAAAGGAGGAATGAGCAGTTCTTC. The encoded protein is CASSQGSLAGAKRRNEQFF. The V call is TRBV4-1, the J call TRBJ2-1, with TRBD2 identical over 8 bases. Unmatched junction bases numbered 18, after V lost 1 base and J lost 7 bases. This CDR3 region has 19 residues. Germline lookup yields CDR1 MGHRA and CDR2 YSYEKL.

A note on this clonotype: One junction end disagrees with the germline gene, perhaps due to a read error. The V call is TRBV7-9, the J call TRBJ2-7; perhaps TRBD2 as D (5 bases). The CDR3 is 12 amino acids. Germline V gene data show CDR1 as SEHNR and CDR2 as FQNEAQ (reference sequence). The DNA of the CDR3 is TGTACCAGCAGCTTCTCAGGACTCGAGCAGTACTTC. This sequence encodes CTSSFSGLEQYF. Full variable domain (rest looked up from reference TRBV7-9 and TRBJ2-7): DTGVSQNPRHKITKRGQNVTFRCDPISEHNRLYWYRQTLGQGPEFLTYFQNEAQLEKSRLLSDRFSAERPKGSFSTLEIQRTEQGDSAMYLCTSSFSGLEQYFGPGTRLTVT.

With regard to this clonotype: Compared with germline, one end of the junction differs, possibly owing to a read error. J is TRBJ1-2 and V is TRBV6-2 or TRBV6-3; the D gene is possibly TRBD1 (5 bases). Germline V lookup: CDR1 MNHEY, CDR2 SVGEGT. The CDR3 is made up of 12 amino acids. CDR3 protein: CASSLTRDGHTF. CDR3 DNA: TGTGCCAGCAGTTTGACCAGGGATGGCCACACCTTC.

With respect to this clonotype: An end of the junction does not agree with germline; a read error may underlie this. For the CDR3, the DNA is TGTGCCAACAGCGTAGGGGGCGGAAGCTCCTACGAGCAGTACTTC. The encoded protein is CANSVGGGSSYEQYF. The chain combines TRBV9 with TRBJ2-7, with 7 bases that match TRBD1. CDR1 and CDR2 (germline): SGDLS, YYNGEE. CDR3 length: 15 residues.

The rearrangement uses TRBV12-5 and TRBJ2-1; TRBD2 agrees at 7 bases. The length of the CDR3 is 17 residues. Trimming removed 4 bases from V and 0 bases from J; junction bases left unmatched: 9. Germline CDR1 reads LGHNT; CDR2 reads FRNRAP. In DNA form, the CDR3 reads TGTGCTAGTGGTTGGGATCAACTAGCGCTCTCCTACAATGAGCAGTTCTTC. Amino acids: CASGWDQLALSYNEQFF.

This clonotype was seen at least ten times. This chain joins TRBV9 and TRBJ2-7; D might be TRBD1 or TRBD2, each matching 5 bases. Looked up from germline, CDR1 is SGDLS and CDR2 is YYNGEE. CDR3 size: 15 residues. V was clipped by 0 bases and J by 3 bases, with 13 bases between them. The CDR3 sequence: CASSVAEGSYYEQYF. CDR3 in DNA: TGTGCCAGCAGCGTAGCCGAGGGGTCATACTACGAGCAGTACTTC.

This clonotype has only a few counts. This chain's CDR3 is CASSISGTGRNEQFF. The DNA of the CDR3 is TGTGCCAGTAGTATAAGTGGGACAGGGAGAAATGAGCAGTTCTTC. This chain joins TRBV19 and TRBJ2-1, with 9 bases lining up with TRBD1. The germline V gene has CDR1 LNHDA and CDR2 SQIVND (reference sequence). This CDR3 region has 15 residues. V dropped 2 bases and J dropped 7; count of bases not matched to a gene: 6. The full variable domain, in which reference TRBV19 and TRBJ2-1 provide the parts outside the CDR3, is DGGITQSPKYLFRKEGQNVTLSCEQNLNHDAMYWYRQDPGQGLRLIYYSQIVNDFQKGDIAEGYSVSREKKESFPLTVTSAQKNPTAFYLCASSISGTGRNEQFFGPGTRLTVL.

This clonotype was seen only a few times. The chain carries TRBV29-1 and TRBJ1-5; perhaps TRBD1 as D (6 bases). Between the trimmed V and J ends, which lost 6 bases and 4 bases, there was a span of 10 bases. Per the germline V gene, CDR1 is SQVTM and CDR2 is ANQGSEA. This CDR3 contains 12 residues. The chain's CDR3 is CSVGQLNQPQHF. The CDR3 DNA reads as TGCAGCGTCGGACAGCTGAATCAGCCCCAGCATTTT.

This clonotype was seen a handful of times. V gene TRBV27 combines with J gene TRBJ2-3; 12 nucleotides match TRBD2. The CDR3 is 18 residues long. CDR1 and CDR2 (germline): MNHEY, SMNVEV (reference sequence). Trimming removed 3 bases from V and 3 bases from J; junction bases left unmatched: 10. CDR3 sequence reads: CASSFHGLAGKGTDTQYF. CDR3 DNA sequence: TGTGCCAGCAGTTTCCACGGACTAGCGGGGAAGGGGACAGATACGCAGTATTTT.

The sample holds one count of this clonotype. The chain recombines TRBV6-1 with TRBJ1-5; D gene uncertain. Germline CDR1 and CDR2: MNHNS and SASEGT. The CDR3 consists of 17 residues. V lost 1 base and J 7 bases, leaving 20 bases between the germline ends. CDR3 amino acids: CASSEESGSPYGQPQHF. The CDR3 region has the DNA TGTGCCAGCAGTGAAGAGAGTGGGTCCCCTTATGGACAGCCCCAGCATTTT.

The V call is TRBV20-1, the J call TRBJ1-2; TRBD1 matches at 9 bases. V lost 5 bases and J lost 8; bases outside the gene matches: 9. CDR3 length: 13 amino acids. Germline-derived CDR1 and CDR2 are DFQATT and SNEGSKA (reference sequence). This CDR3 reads CSAGHRGLGGYTF. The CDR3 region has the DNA TGCAGTGCTGGACACAGGGGGCTAGGAGGCTACACCTTC.

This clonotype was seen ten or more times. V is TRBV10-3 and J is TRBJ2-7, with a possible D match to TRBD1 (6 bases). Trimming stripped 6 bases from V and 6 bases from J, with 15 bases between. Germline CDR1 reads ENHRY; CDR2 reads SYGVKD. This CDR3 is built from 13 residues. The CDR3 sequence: CAIRGHGAGEQYF. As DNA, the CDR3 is TGTGCCATCAGGGGACATGGAGCTGGCGAGCAGTACTTC.

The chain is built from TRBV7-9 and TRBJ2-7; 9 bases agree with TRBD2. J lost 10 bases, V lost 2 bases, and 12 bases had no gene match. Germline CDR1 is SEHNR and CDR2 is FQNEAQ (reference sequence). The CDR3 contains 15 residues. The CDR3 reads CASSLLGSSGDTQYF. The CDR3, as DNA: TGTGCCAGCAGCTTATTGGGCTCTAGCGGGGACACCCAGTACTTC.

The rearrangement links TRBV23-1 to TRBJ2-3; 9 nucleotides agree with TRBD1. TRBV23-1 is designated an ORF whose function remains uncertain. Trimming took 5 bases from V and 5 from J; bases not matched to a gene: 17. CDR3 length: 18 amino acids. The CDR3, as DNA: TGCGCCAGCAGTGCCGAGGCTAAGACAGGGGGTTTGATAGATACGCAGTATTTT. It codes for CASSAEAKTGGLIDTQYF.

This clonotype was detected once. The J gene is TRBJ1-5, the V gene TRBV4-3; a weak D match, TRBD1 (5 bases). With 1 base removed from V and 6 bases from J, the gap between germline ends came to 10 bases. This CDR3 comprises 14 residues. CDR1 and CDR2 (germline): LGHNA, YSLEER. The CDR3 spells CASSQGHDSQPQHF. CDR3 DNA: TGCGCCAGCAGCCAAGGACACGACAGTCAGCCCCAGCATTTT.

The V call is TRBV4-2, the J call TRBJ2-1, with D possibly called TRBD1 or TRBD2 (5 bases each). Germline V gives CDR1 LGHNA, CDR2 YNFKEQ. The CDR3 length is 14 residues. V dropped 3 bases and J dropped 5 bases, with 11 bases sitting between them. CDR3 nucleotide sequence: TGTGCCAGCAGCCAGGGGGACGGAAACAATGAGCAGTTCTTC. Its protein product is CASSQGDGNNEQFF.

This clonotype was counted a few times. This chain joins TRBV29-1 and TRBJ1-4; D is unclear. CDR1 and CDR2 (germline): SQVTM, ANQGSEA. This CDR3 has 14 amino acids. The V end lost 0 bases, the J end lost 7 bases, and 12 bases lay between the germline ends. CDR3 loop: CSVEDLGKGEKLFF. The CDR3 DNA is TGCAGCGTTGAAGATCTGGGCAAGGGTGAAAAACTGTTTTTT.

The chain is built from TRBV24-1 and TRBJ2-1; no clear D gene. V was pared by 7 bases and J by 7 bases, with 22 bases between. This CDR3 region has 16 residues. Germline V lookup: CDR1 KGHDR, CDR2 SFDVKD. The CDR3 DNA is TGTGCCACCAGCTCGGGCCTTCGGGCTCTAGGAAATGAGCAGTTCTTC. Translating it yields CATSSGLRALGNEQFF.

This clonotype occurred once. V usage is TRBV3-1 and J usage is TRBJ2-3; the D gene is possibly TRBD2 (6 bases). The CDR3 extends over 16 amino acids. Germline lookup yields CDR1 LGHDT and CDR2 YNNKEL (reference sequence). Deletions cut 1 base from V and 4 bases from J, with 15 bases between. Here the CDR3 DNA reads TGTGCCAGCAGCCAAGGGGGCCCAAGACTAGCAGATACGCAGTATTTT. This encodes CASSQGGPRLADTQYF.

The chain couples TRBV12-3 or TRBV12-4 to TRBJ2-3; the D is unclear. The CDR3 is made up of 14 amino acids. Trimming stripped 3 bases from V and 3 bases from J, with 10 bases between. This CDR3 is CASSLLVLTDTQYF. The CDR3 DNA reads TGTGCCAGCAGTTTGTTAGTACTAACAGATACGCAGTATTTT.

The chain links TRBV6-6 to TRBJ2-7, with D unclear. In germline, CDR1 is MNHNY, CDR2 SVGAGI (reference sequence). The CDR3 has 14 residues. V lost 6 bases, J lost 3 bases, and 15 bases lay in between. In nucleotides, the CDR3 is TGTGCCAGCAGCTCTGCGCGATCCGACTACGAGCAGTACTTC. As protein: CASSSARSDYEQYF.

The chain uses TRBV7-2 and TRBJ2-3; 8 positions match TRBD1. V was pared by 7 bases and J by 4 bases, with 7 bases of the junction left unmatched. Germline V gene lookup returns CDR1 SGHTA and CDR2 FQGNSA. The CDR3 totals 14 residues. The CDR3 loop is CASTWTGWADTQYF. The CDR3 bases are TGTGCCAGCACCTGGACAGGGTGGGCAGATACGCAGTATTTT.

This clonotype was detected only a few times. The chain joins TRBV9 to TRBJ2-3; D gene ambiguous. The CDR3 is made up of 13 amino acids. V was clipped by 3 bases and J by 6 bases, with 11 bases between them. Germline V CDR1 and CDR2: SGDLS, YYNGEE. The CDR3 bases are TGTGCCAGCAGCGCAACCTGGGTTGATACGCAGTATTTT. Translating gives CASSATWVDTQYF.

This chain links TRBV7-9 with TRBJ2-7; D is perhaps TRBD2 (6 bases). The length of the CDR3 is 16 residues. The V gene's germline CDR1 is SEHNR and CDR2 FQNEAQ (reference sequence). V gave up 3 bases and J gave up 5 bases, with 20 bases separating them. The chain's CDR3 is CASSFRVSGPRDEQYF. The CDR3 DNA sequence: TGTGCCAGCAGCTTTAGAGTTAGCGGTCCTCGTGACGAGCAGTACTTC.

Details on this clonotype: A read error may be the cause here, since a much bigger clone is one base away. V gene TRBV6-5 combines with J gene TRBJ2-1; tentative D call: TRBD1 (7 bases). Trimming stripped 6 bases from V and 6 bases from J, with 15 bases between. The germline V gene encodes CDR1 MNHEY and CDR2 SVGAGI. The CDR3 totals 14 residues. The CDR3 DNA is TGTGCCAGCAGCCACACAGGGGAGGCCAATGAGCAGTTCTTC. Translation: CASSHTGEANEQFF.

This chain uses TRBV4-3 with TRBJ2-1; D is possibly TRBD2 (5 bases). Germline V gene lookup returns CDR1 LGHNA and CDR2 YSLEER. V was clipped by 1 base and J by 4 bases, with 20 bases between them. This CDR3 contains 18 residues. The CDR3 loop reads CASSQALPFQDSYNEQFF. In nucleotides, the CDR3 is TGCGCCAGCAGCCAAGCCCTTCCTTTCCAGGACTCATACAATGAGCAGTTCTTC.